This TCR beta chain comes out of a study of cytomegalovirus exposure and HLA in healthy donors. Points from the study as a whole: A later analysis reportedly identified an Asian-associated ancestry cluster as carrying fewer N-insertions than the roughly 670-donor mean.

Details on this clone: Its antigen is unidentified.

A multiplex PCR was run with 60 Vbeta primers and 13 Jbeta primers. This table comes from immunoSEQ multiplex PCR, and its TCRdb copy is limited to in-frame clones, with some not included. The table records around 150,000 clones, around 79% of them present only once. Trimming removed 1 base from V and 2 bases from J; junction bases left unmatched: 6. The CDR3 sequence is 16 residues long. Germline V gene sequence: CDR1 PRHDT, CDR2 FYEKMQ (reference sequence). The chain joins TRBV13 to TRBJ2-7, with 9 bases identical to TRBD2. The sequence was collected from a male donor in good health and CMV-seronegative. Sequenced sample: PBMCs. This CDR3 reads CASSLVSREGTYEQYF. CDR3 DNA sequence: TGTGCCAGCAGCTTAGTTTCGCGGGAGGGTACCTACGAGCAGTACTTC.